The subject of this entry is one TCR beta chain. Per the original methods: Amplification with reference gene primers provided the estimates of nucleated cell counts. Method: immunoSEQ multiplex PCR; TCRdb's copy keeps in-frame clones and lacks some. The DNA gave D and trimming, while V, J and clone size come from that table. The profile covers about 50,000 clones, with around 73% appearing a single time and 5.5% to 6% taken by the ten largest. The sample belongs to a study of blood T cell repertoires in COVID-19. Background on the study: Acute and convalescent COVID-19 specimens originated in the United States, Italy and Spain.

Germline assignment: CDR1 LNHDA and CDR2 SQIVND (reference sequence). This CDR3 contains 14 residues. Between the trimmed V and J ends, which lost 4 bases and 1 base, there was a span of 9 bases. Recruits, aged roughly 18 to 90 years, lived in 24 US areas. Participant-given clinical history determined each cohort assignment. The chain employs TRBV19 and TRBJ2-3; D gene uncertain. The sample taken for sequencing was PBMCs or T cells enriched from blood (not recorded which). This receptor was identified in a woman aged 50 to 60 with acute COVID-19. The CDR3 protein is CASSSYGGTDTQYF. CDR3 DNA: TGTGCCAGTAGTAGCTATGGAGGCACAGATACGCAGTATTTT.